The 29 T cell receptor beta chains listed next were all sequenced from one sample in a study of memory CD4+ T cells and cytomegalovirus serostatus. The repertoire was sequenced with immunoSEQ multiplex PCR; TCRdb's copy has only in-frame clones and lacks some. The sample consists of 80,000 or so clones, under 80% of them appearing once. Single viable CD3+CD4+CD8-CD45RO+ cells were sorted as the memory CD4+ T cells. The sample comprised memory CD4+ T cells from blood. These receptors came from an adult in good health and CMV-seropositive.

This clone was counted a few times. The CDR3 region is CASLLQPNTEAFF. DNA of the CDR3: TGTGCCAGCCTTCTACAACCGAACACTGAAGCTTTCTTT. The chain is built from TRBV6-1 and TRBJ1-1; D gene uncertain. CDR1 MNHNS and CDR2 SASEGT come from the germline V gene. CDR3 length equals 13 residues. V lost 8 bases, J lost 1 base, and 11 bases lay in between.

This clone was counted only a few times. As DNA, the CDR3 is TGTGCCAGCTCATGGGGTTTGGACAATCAGCCCCAGCATTTT. As protein: CASSWGLDNQPQHF. The V gene is TRBV9, the J gene TRBJ1-5; no definite D call. Trimming took 7 bases from V and 3 from J, leaving 14 bases between them. Germline V gene sequence: CDR1 SGDLS, CDR2 YYNGEE. The CDR3 runs 14 residues.

In DNA form, the CDR3 reads TGTGCCAGCAGCCAGGCGGAAGAGACCCAGTACTTC. Protein sequence: CASSQAEETQYF. V and J are TRBV6-6 and TRBJ2-5, with D uncertain. Germline CDR1 is MNHNY and CDR2 is SVGAGI (reference sequence). The CDR3 contains 12 residues. Trimming removed 6 bases at V and 3 bases at J, with 8 bases between.

The chain combines TRBV5-6 with TRBJ2-6; D ambiguous. V was cut by 0 bases and J by 0 bases, with 10 bases left in between. Germline assignment: CDR1 SGHDT and CDR2 YYEEEE. The CDR3 sequence is 17 residues long. For the CDR3, the DNA is TGTGCCAGCAGCTTGGCCTCTCGCAGCTCTGGGGCCAACGTCCTGACTTTC. Protein product: CASSLASRSSGANVLTF. Full variable domain (rest looked up from reference TRBV5-6 and TRBJ2-6): DAGVTQSPTHLIKTRGQQVTLRCSPKSGHDTVSWYQQALGQGPQFIFQYYEEEERQRGNFPDRFSGHQFPNYSSELNVNALLLGDSALYLCASSLASRSSGANVLTFGAGSRLTVL.

This clone was seen a few times. V and J are TRBV7-2 and TRBJ1-1; no firm D call. The germline CDR1 and CDR2 sequences are SGHTA and FQGNSA. The V end was cut by 1 base, the J end by 2 bases, with 8 bases between. This CDR3 spans 14 amino acids. The DNA for the CDR3 is TGTGCCAGCAGCTTAGGGGGATCCAACACTGAAGCTTTCTTT. This sequence encodes CASSLGGSNTEAFF.

This clone was seen a few times. The chain employs TRBV18 and TRBJ2-2; D gene unclear. CDR3 size: 14 residues. From germline, CDR1 is KGHSH and CDR2 LQKENI. V shed 3 bases and J shed 1 base, with 6 bases lying between them. Written as DNA, the CDR3 is TGTGCCAGCTCACCGGTCGGGAACACCGGGGAGCTGTTTTTT. Protein: CASSPVGNTGELFF.

The J gene is TRBJ2-3, the V gene TRBV28, with 9 bases lining up with TRBD1. The CDR3 totals 15 residues. V lost 8 bases, J lost 4 bases, and 10 bases stayed unmatched. Germline V CDR1 and CDR2: MDHEN, SYDVKM. The CDR3 sequence: CASREGTGPADTQYF. CDR3 nucleotides: TGTGCCAGCCGTGAGGGGACAGGGCCTGCAGATACGCAGTATTTT.

The chain joins TRBV11-2 to TRBJ2-7; TRBD1 matches at 9 bases. Trimming cost V 5 bases and J 7 bases; bases outside gene matches: 9. CDR3 length: 14 residues. Germline V CDR1 and CDR2: SGHAT, FQNNGV. The CDR3 is CASSPQGALGEQYV. The CDR3 nucleotides read TGTGCCAGCAGCCCACAGGGGGCGCTGGGAGAGCAGTACGTC.

V is TRBV6-5 and J is TRBJ1-2; 7 nucleotides line up with TRBD1. V trimming: 4 bases; J trimming: 4 bases; junction bases outside the gene matches: 12. The CDR3 has 16 residues. Germline CDR1 is MNHEY and CDR2 is SVGAGI. The CDR3 reads CASSSDRAVRGYGYTF. The CDR3 DNA reads as TGTGCCAGCAGTTCCGACAGGGCGGTTCGGGGCTATGGCTACACCTTC.

V is TRBV18 and J is TRBJ1-1; D uncertain. Germline values: CDR1 KGHSH, CDR2 LQKENI. CDR3 length equals 15 residues. With 4 bases removed from V and 7 bases from J, the gap between germline ends came to 19 bases. Here the CDR3 DNA reads TGTGCCAGCTCACTTTATCGAGATCTCCCGGGTGAAGCTTTCTTT. Amino acids: CASSLYRDLPGEAFF.

The chain uses TRBV7-9 and TRBJ1-2; D might be TRBD1 (5 bases). CDR3 length: 13 residues. V dropped 4 bases and J dropped 3 bases, with 9 bases sitting between them. Germline V gives CDR1 SEHNR, CDR2 FQNEAQ (reference sequence). Here the CDR3 reads CASSSEGYYGYTF. Here the CDR3 DNA reads TGTGCCAGCAGCTCGGAGGGGTACTATGGCTACACCTTC. The entire variable domain, with the rest obtained from reference TRBV7-9 and TRBJ1-2, is as follows: DTGVSQNPRHKITKRGQNVTFRCDPISEHNRLYWYRQTLGQGPEFLTYFQNEAQLEKSRLLSDRFSAERPKGSFSTLEIQRTEQGDSAMYLCASSSEGYYGYTFGSGTRLTVV.

The chain recombines TRBV30 with TRBJ1-5, with D unresolved. The CDR3 loop spans 16 amino acids. The germline V and J ends were trimmed by 3 bases and 5 bases, with 20 bases remaining between them. Germline CDR1 GTSNPN, CDR2 SVGIG (reference sequence). The CDR3 DNA follows: TGTGCCTGGAGCCCCCCTGGAGGGTTTGGTTATCAGCCCCAGCATTTT. Protein: CAWSPPGGFGYQPQHF.

In this sample, this clone turned up a few times. The chain employs TRBV5-1 and TRBJ2-7, with no clear D. The V gene's germline CDR1 is SGHRS and CDR2 YFSETQ. The CDR3 totals 15 residues. V was clipped by 0 bases and J by 5 bases, with 15 bases between them. This chain's CDR3 is CASSLVSTPGNEQYF. The CDR3 nucleotides are TGCGCCAGCAGCTTGGTATCTACTCCGGGCAACGAGCAGTACTTC.

V usage is TRBV7-2 and J usage is TRBJ1-2, with D possibly being TRBD1 (5 bases). Germline assignment: CDR1 SGHTA and CDR2 FQGNSA. This CDR3 is 15 amino acids long. V was pared by 1 base and J by 5 bases, with 14 bases between. The CDR3 protein is CASSLDAGGVYGYTF. The CDR3 nucleotides read TGTGCCAGCAGCTTAGATGCGGGAGGGGTGTATGGCTACACCTTC. Supplemented by reference TRBV7-2 and TRBJ1-2, the full variable domain reads GAGVSQSPSNKVTEKGKDVELRCDPISGHTALYWYRQSLGQGLEFLIYFQGNSAPDKSGLPSDRFSAERTGGSVSTLTIQRTQQEDSAVYLCASSLDAGGVYGYTFGSGTRLTVV.

This chain joins TRBV7-2 and TRBJ1-5; no firm D call. Trimming took 5 bases from V and 6 from J, leaving 11 bases between them. The CDR3 totals 13 residues. Germline loops: CDR1 SGHTA, CDR2 FQGNSA. The CDR3 region is CASSLEDGQPQHF. CDR3 sequence (DNA): TGTGCCAGCAGCCTAGAGGACGGTCAGCCCCAGCATTTT.

This rearrangement joins TRBV30 to TRBJ2-3; TRBD2 agrees at 10 bases. Germline-derived CDR1 and CDR2 are GTSNPN and SVGIG (reference sequence). The CDR3 sequence is 13 residues long. The trim removed 8 bases at V and 3 bases at J, leaving 5 bases unmatched. CDR3 bases: TGTGCCGGGACGGGACTAGCGACAGATACGCAGTATTTT. Translation: CAGTGLATDTQYF.

This clone showed up just once. V is TRBV7-2 and J is TRBJ1-4; no definite D call. The germline V gene encodes CDR1 SGHTA and CDR2 FQGNSA. The CDR3 is made up of 12 amino acids. Trimming took off 5 bases at V and 13 bases at J, with 14 bases between the two ends. CDR3 region: CASSRFTDRLFF. The CDR3 DNA is TGTGCCAGCAGCCGCTTCACGGACCGACTGTTTTTT.

V usage is TRBV2 and J usage is TRBJ2-3; D is perhaps TRBD2 (7 bases). Trimming left V 4 bases short and J 5 bases short, with 13 bases between. This CDR3 region has 14 residues. CDR1 and CDR2 (germline): SNHLY, FYNNEI. The CDR3 here is CASSAGGGGDTQYF. CDR3 coding DNA: TGTGCCAGCAGTGCCGGAGGGGGGGGAGATACGCAGTATTTT.

Worth noting for this clone: One end of the junction varies from germline; a read error may be responsible. The DNA for the CDR3 is TGTGCCAGCAGCCTAGCGGGAGGGCTCCAAGAGACCCAGTACTTC. Protein product: CASSLAGGLQETQYF. The chain is built from TRBV7-9 and TRBJ2-5; TRBD2 aligns across 12 bases. The germline V gene encodes CDR1 SEHNR and CDR2 FQNEAQ (reference sequence). The CDR3 loop spans 15 amino acids.

The chain carries TRBV7-2 and TRBJ2-3, with 7 positions matching TRBD1. Germline V lookup: CDR1 SGHTA, CDR2 FQGNSA. The CDR3 has 16 residues. V gave up 4 bases and J gave up 2 bases; unmatched junction bases: 9. The CDR3 DNA sequence: TGTGCCAGCAGCTCAGGGGCAGGGGGATTCACAGATACGCAGTATTTT. This sequence encodes CASSSGAGGFTDTQYF. The entire variable domain, with the rest obtained from reference TRBV7-2 and TRBJ2-3, is as follows: GAGVSQSPSNKVTEKGKDVELRCDPISGHTALYWYRQSLGQGLEFLIYFQGNSAPDKSGLPSDRFSAERTGGSVSTLTIQRTQQEDSAVYLCASSSGAGGFTDTQYFGPGTRLTVL.

This clone appeared a single time. CDR3 sequence (DNA): TGTGCCAGCAGTGGGGCAGGGATATTGGCTTTCTTT. Protein product: CASSGAGILAFF. This chain links TRBV2 with TRBJ1-1; a weak D match, TRBD1 (5 bases). Germline V lookup: CDR1 SNHLY, CDR2 FYNNEI. The CDR3 spans 12 residues. Trimming shortened V by 4 bases and J by 11 bases, and 14 bases separated the two germline ends.

V usage is TRBV4-3 and J usage is TRBJ1-4; D might be TRBD1 (5 bases). V shed 0 bases and J shed 5 bases, with 13 bases lying between them. Per the germline V gene, CDR1 is LGHNA and CDR2 is YSLEER. The CDR3 runs 16 residues. This CDR3 is CASSQELRDLNEKLFF. The CDR3 nucleotides read TGCGCCAGCAGCCAAGAACTCCGGGACCTGAATGAAAAACTGTTTTTT.

This chain connects TRBV5-1 to TRBJ1-1; D ambiguous. The CDR3 spans 14 residues. Germline V gene data show CDR1 as SGHRS and CDR2 as YFSETQ. Trimming left V 0 bases short and J 6 bases short, with 12 bases between. The CDR3 reads CASSLAPPGAEAFF. The CDR3 DNA reads as TGCGCCAGCAGCTTGGCACCCCCCGGGGCTGAAGCTTTCTTT.

This chain uses TRBV5-1 with TRBJ1-5; no clear D. CDR3 size: 14 residues. Germline V gives CDR1 SGHRS, CDR2 YFSETQ. V was cut by 1 base and J by 5 bases, with 10 bases left in between. CDR3 nucleotide sequence: TGCGCCAGCAGCTTGAGGCCCACGGATCAGCCCCAGCATTTT. Translation: CASSLRPTDQPQHF.

The rearrangement joins TRBV30 to TRBJ1-1; the D is unclear. V was clipped by 0 bases and J by 0 bases, with 5 bases between them. The germline gives CDR1 GTSNPN, CDR2 SVGIG (reference sequence). The CDR3 length is 13 residues. The CDR3 region has the DNA TGTGCCTGGAGTGTTGGTGTGAACACTGAAGCTTTCTTT. As protein: CAWSVGVNTEAFF.

The rearrangement joins TRBV19 to TRBJ1-3; D not certain. CDR3 length: 14 amino acids. Germline V gives CDR1 LNHDA, CDR2 SQIVND (reference sequence). Between the trimmed V and J ends, which lost 3 bases and 2 bases, there was a span of 8 bases. The chain's CDR3 is CASSIRSPGNTIYF. CDR3 DNA: TGTGCCAGTAGTATTCGCAGTCCTGGAAACACCATATATTTT.

The V and J genes are TRBV11-2 and TRBJ1-2; D may be TRBD1 (5 bases). This CDR3 contains 17 residues. Looked up from germline, CDR1 is SGHAT and CDR2 is FQNNGV. Trimming took 1 base from V and 6 from J, leaving 21 bases between them. CDR3 bases: TGTGCCAGCAGCTTAGTAGCAGGGAGGAAAGGCATTGATGGCTACACCTTC. This gives the protein CASSLVAGRKGIDGYTF.

The J gene is TRBJ1-4, the V gene TRBV5-1, with D unresolved. The germline gives CDR1 SGHRS, CDR2 YFSETQ. The CDR3 totals 15 residues. The ends were cut back, 2 bases at V and 0 bases at J, with 8 bases in the middle. The CDR3 loop reads CASSFKEATNEKLFF. The CDR3 DNA is TGCGCCAGCAGCTTTAAAGAGGCAACTAATGAAAAACTGTTTTTT.

The rearrangement uses TRBV7-2 and TRBJ1-1; TRBD1 is a possible D gene (6 bases). Germline V CDR1 and CDR2: SGHTA, FQGNSA. The CDR3 has 14 residues. Trimming removed 5 bases at V and 6 bases at J, with 16 bases between. The CDR3 nucleotides read TGTGCCAGCAGCAGCCGGGGGGCCGACGCTGAAGCTTTCTTT. Protein: CASSSRGADAEAFF.